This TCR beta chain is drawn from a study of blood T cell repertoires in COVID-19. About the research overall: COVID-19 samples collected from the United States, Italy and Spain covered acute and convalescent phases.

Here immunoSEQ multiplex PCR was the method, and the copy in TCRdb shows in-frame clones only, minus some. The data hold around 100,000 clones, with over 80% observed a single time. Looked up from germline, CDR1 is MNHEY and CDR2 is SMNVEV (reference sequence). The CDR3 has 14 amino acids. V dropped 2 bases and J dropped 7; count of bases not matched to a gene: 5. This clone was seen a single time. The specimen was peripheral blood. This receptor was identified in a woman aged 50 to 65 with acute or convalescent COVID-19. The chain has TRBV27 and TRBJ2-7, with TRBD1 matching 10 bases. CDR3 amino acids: CASSLDRGQSEQYF. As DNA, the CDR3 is TGTGCCAGCAGTTTAGACAGGGGGCAAAGTGAGCAGTACTTC.